This T cell receptor (beta chain) came from a study of T-cell reconstitution after alpha-beta-depleted transplantation in children. The study's findings and limits: Newly generated T cells supplied most T-cell counts and diversity one year post-transplant.

For this clonotype: Its antigen remains unknown.

A TCRbeta library incorporating unique molecular identifiers was prepared. TCRdb reanalysed the PCR reads using MiXCR and keeps one entry per CDR3 protein. Found here are approximately 300,000 distinct CDR3 sequences, roughly 7.8% of them singletons; the top ten hold around 9.8%. The CDR3 loop spans 11 amino acids. CDR1 is SEHNR and CDR2 is FQNEAQ in the germline V gene (reference sequence). This TCR came from a female patient aged 2-15 years who had a stem cell transplant for Fanconi anemia, so the T cells may come from the graft donor. This sequence joins TRBV7-9 and TRBJ2-7; TRBD2 might be the D (6 bases). The sequencing used peripheral blood, collected 360 days after TCRalphabeta/CD19-depleted stem cell transplant. CDR3 DNA sequence: TGTGCCAGCGGGATCGGGACTTTCCTTTCCGTC. It specifies CASGIGTFLSV.